This T cell receptor (beta chain) was observed in a study of cytomegalovirus exposure and HLA in healthy donors. Study-wide context: Genotyping showed 81% of 398 donors falling in the Caucasian-associated ancestry cluster.

PCR involved 60 Vbeta and 13 Jbeta primers. Profiled with immunoSEQ multiplex PCR; TCRdb holds only in-frame clones, not every one. The repertoire holds about 170,000 clones, with approximately 71% as singletons. Whole-study findings and limits: Only CMV serostatus was available as immune exposure information. TCR beta chain V- and J-gene trimming was linked, in a later analysis, to a missense variant in DCLRE1C.

With regard to this clone: The target antigen is unknown.

The sequence was obtained from a woman under 30 in good health and CMV-seropositive. The specimen sequenced was PBMCs.

CDR3 nucleotides: TGTGCCAGTACCCTGACAGGGGAAAATTCACCCCTCCACTTT. Protein: CASTLTGENSPLHF. This chain joins TRBV19 and TRBJ1-6; 8 bases map to TRBD1. J gave up 7 bases and V 7 bases, and 6 bases lay outside the gene matches. The CDR3 is 14 amino acids. Germline lookup yields CDR1 LNHDA and CDR2 SQIVND (reference sequence).